Each of the 5 T cell receptor beta chains below was sequenced from the same sample in a study of control samples from healthy donors and cancer patients. Data came from immunoSEQ multiplex PCR; TCRdb stores just in-frame clones and leaves some out. The table shows about 150,000 clones, with more than 85% occurring only once. Input material: blood. Every receptor here comes from a man aged 18 to 29 in good health.

This clone was counted once. This chain joins TRBV5-5 and TRBJ1-2; D ambiguous. Trimming removed 4 bases from V and 6 bases from J, with 16 bases in between. Germline lookup yields CDR1 SGHKS and CDR2 YYEKEE (reference sequence). This CDR3 is 14 amino acids long. The CDR3 reads CASSPFSGEHGYTF. The CDR3 DNA reads as TGTGCCAGCAGCCCCTTTAGTGGGGAGCATGGCTACACCTTC. Combining the CDR3 with reference TRBV5-5 and TRBJ1-2 gives the whole variable domain DAGVTQSPTHLIKTRGQQVTLRCSPISGHKSVSWYQQVLGQGPQFIFQYYEKEERGRGNFPDRFSARQFPNYSSELNVNALLLGDSALYLCASSPFSGEHGYTFGSGTRLTVV.

The chain links TRBV19 to TRBJ2-1; no reliable D call. Trimming pared 5 bases from V and 2 bases from J, leaving 10 bases between. Per the germline V gene, CDR1 is LNHDA and CDR2 is SQIVND (reference sequence). This CDR3 comprises 14 residues. The CDR3: CASSVHPAYNEQFF. CDR3 DNA: TGTGCCAGTAGTGTACACCCTGCCTACAATGAGCAGTTCTTC.

The chain combines TRBV15 with TRBJ2-3; TRBD2 agrees at 7 bases. The CDR3 sequence is 16 residues long. J lost 4 bases, V lost 0 bases, and 7 bases had no gene match. In germline, CDR1 is LNHNV, CDR2 YYDKDF (reference sequence). The CDR3 region has the DNA TGTGCCACCAGCAGAGATGTCACGACTAGCCCAGATACGCAGTATTTT. Protein product: CATSRDVTTSPDTQYF. Full variable domain (outside the CDR3, taken from reference TRBV15 and TRBJ2-3): DAMVIQNPRYQVTQFGKPVTLSCSQTLNHNVMYWYQQKSSQAPKLLFHYYDKDFNNEADTPDNFQSRRPNTSFCFLDIRSPGLGDTAMYLCATSRDVTTSPDTQYFGPGTRLTVL.

J is TRBJ1-2 and V is TRBV5-1; D gene uncertain. The CDR3 totals 13 residues. V lost 6 bases to trimming and J lost 7 bases, with 16 bases between them. Germline values: CDR1 SGHRS, CDR2 YFSETQ. The CDR3 DNA reads TGCGCCAGCAATCCGTCCGGGTCTTCTGGCTACACCTTC. It specifies CASNPSGSSGYTF.

The chain carries TRBV13 and TRBJ2-3; 8 nucleotides line up with TRBD1. This CDR3 contains 14 residues. The germline gives CDR1 PRHDT, CDR2 FYEKMQ (reference sequence). Trimming removed 5 bases from V and 3 bases from J; junction bases left unmatched: 4. This chain's CDR3 is CASSPQGATDTQYF. CDR3 coding DNA: TGTGCCAGCAGCCCTCAGGGGGCAACAGATACGCAGTATTTT.